The clone carrying this TCR beta chain has at least ten counts. What it recognizes is unknown. Hyperthyroidism patients were newly diagnosed, under 2 months' duration, aged 18 to 65. This entry is derived from a study of Graves' ophthalmopathy and Graves' hyperthyroidism. As for the study in general: The study drew peripheral blood at initial diagnosis, before any treatment. General study findings and limits: The model achieved under 71% sensitivity and roughly 79% specificity for ophthalmopathy progression. Blood shared most expanded thyroid clonotypes above 0.001 frequency.

RNA transcripts were the template, and TCR beta CDR3 regions were amplified from them. HTBI primers were used in a first-round RT-PCR, which preceded a second-round multiplex PCR. One entry per CDR3 protein, called by TCRdb with MiXCR from the multiplex PCR reads. Among a few hundred thousand distinct CDR3 sequences, about a sixth were seen once, and the ten largest hold 2.4%. There are 14 residues in the CDR3. Germline values: CDR1 MNHNS, CDR2 SASEGT. V lost 2 bases and J 2 bases, leaving 10 bases between the germline ends. Specimen: peripheral blood. This chain connects TRBV6-1 to TRBJ2-7; D may be TRBD1 (5 bases). The clonotype originates from an adult woman with stable Graves' hyperthyroidism. The CDR3 is CASSELPGTYEQYF. CDR3 nucleotides: TGTGCCAGCAGTGAACTGCCAGGGACCTACGAGCAGTACTTC.